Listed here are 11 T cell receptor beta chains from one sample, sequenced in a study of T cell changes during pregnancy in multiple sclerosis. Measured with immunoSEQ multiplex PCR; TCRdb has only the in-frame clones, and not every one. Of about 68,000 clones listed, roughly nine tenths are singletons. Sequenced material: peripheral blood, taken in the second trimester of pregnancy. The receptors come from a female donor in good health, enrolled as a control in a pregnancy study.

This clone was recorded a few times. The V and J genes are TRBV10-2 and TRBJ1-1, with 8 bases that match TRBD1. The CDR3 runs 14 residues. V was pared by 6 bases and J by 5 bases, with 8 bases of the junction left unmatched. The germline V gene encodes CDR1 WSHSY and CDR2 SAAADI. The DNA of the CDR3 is TGCGCCAGCAGCAACAGGGGGTTTCAGACTGAAGCTTTCTTT. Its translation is CASSNRGFQTEAFF.

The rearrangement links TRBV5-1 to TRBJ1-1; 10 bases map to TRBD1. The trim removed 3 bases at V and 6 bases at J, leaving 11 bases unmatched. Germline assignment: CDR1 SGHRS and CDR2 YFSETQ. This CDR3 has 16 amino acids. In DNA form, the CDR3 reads TGCGCCAGCAGCTCCACACCGGGTGACAGGGGGCCTGAAGCTTTCTTT. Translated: CASSSTPGDRGPEAFF.

CDR3 residues: CASSSGQGMVGQRGNTIYF. The CDR3 region has the DNA TGTGCCAGCAGTTCCGGACAGGGGATGGTCGGTCAACGTGGAAACACCATATATTTT. The J gene is TRBJ1-3, the V gene TRBV28, with TRBD1 matching 9 bases. Per the germline V gene, CDR1 is MDHEN and CDR2 is SYDVKM. The CDR3 spans 19 residues. V lost 4 bases and J lost 3; bases outside the gene matches: 16.

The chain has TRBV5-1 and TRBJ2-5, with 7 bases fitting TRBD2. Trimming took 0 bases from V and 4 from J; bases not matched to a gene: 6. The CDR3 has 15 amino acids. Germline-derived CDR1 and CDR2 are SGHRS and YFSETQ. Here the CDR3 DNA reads TGCGCCAGCAGCTTGGCAAGTAGCGGGTTAGAGACCCAGTACTTC. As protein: CASSLASSGLETQYF.

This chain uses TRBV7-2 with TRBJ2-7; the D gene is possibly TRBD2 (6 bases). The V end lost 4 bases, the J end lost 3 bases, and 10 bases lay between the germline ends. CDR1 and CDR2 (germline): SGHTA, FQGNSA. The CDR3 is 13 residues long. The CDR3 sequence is CASSSPAGYEQYF. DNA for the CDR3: TGTGCCAGCAGCTCCCCAGCGGGCTACGAGCAGTACTTC.

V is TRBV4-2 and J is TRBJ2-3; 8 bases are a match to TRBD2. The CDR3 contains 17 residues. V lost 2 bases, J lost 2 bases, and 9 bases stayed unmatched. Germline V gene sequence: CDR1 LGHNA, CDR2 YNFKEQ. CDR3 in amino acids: CASSQQAGAGNTDTQYF. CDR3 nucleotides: TGTGCCAGCAGCCAACAAGCGGGGGCCGGTAACACAGATACGCAGTATTTT.

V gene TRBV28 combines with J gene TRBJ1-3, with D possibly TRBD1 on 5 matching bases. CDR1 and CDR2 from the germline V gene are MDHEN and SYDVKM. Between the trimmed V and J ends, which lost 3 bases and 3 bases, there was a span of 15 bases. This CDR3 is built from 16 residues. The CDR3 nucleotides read TGTGCCAGCAGTTTCCAGGGAGGGAATTATGGAAACACCATATATTTT. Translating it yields CASSFQGGNYGNTIYF.

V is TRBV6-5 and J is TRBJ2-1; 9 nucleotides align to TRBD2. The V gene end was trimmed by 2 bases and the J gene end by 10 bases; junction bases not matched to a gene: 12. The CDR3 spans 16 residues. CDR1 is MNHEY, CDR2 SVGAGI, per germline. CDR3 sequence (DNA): TGTGCCAGCAGTTACCCGGGGGTAGCGGGAGAACGGGAGCAGTTCTTC. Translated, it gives CASSYPGVAGEREQFF.

The DNA of the CDR3 is TGTGCCAGCAGCTTAGGAGGGGAGGAGTATGAGCAGTTCTTC. Amino acid sequence: CASSLGGEEYEQFF. The chain carries TRBV7-9 and TRBJ2-1; possibly TRBD2 for D (6 bases). CDR1 is SEHNR and CDR2 is FQNEAQ in the germline V gene (reference sequence). This CDR3 has 14 residues. Trimming removed 1 base at V and 8 bases at J, with 12 bases between. Filled out from reference TRBV7-9 and TRBJ2-1, the complete variable domain reads DTGVSQNPRHKITKRGQNVTFRCDPISEHNRLYWYRQTLGQGPEFLTYFQNEAQLEKSRLLSDRFSAERPKGSFSTLEIQRTEQGDSAMYLCASSLGGEEYEQFFGPGTRLTVL.

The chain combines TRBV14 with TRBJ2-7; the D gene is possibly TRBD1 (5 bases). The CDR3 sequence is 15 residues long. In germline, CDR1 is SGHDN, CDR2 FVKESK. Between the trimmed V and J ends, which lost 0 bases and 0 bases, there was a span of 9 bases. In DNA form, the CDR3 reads TGTGCCAGCAGCCAAGATAAGGGGTACTCCTACGAGCAGTACTTC. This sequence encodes CASSQDKGYSYEQYF.

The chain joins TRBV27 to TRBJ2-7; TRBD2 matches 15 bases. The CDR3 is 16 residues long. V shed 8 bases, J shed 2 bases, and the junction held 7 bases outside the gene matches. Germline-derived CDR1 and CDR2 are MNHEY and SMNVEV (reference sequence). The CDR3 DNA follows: TGTGCCAGCCTCGGACTAGCGGGAGGGACTACCTACGAGCAGTACTTC. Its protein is CASLGLAGGTTYEQYF.